These 3 T cell receptor beta chains came from one sample sequenced in a study of blood T cell repertoires in COVID-19. Only in-frame clones appear in the TCRdb table, and some are missing; sequencing was by immunoSEQ multiplex PCR. The data contain roughly 160,000 clones, 85% of them singletons. The material sequenced was peripheral blood. All receptors come from a man in his forties with acute or convalescent COVID-19.

Here the CDR3 reads CASSLETRVISGELFF. The CDR3 DNA follows: TGTGCCAGTAGCTTGGAGACTAGGGTAATATCCGGGGAGCTGTTTTTT. The gene calls are TRBV19 and TRBJ2-2, with D possibly TRBD2 on 6 matching bases. Germline lookup yields CDR1 LNHDA and CDR2 SQIVND (reference sequence). The CDR3 is made up of 16 amino acids. Trimming pared 6 bases from V and 6 bases from J, leaving 20 bases between.

This clone occurred once. The rearrangement links TRBV6-5 to TRBJ2-7, with TRBD1 identical over 8 bases. V lost 8 bases, J lost 1 base, and 7 bases stayed unmatched. Germline V lookup: CDR1 MNHEY, CDR2 SVGAGI. The CDR3 spans 14 residues. The CDR3 is CASGPRTGSYEQYF. The CDR3 region has the DNA TGTGCCAGCGGACCAAGGACAGGGTCCTACGAGCAGTACTTC.

This clone was seen a single time. This chain links TRBV19 with TRBJ1-2, with 7 bases that match TRBD1. The V gene's germline CDR1 is LNHDA and CDR2 SQIVND (reference sequence). The CDR3 totals 13 residues. V dropped 7 bases and J dropped 3; count of bases not matched to a gene: 5. CDR3 amino acids: CASTPGQDYGYTF. The CDR3 coding sequence is TGTGCCAGTACCCCCGGACAGGACTATGGCTACACCTTC.